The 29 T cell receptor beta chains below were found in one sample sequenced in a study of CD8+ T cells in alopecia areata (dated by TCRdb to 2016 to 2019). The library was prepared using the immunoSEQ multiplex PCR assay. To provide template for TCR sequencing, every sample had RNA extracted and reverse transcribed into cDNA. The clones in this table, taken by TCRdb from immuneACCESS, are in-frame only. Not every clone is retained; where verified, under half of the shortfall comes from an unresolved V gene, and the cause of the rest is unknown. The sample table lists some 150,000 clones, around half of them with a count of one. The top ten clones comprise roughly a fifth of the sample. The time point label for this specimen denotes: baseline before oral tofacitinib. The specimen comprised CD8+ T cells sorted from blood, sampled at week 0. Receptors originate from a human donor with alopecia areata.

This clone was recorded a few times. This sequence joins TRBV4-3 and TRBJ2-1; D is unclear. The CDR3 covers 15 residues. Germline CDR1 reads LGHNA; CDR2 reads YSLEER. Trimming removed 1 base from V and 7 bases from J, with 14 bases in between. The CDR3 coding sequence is TGCGCCAGCAGCCAAGTCTGGCCTCCTCCGAATGAGCAGTTCTTC. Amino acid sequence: CASSQVWPPPNEQFF.

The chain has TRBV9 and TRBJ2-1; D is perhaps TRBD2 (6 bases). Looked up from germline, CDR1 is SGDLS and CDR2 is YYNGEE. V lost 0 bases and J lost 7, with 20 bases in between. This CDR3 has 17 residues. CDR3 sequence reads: CASSVGRGGARVNEQFF. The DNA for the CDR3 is TGTGCCAGCAGCGTAGGTCGTGGCGGGGCAAGGGTGAATGAGCAGTTCTTC. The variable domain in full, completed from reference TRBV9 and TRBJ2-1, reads DSGVTQTPKHLITATGQRVTLRCSPRSGDLSVYWYQQSLDQGLQFLIQYYNGEERAKGNILERFSAQQFPDLHSELNLSSLELGDSALYFCASSVGRGGARVNEQFFGPGTRLTVL.

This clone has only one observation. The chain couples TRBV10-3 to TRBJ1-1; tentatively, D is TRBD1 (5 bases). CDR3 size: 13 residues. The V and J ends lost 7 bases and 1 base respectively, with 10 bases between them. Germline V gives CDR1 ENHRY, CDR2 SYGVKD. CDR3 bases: TGTGCCATCACCGATGACAGGAACACTGAAGCTTTCTTT. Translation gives CAITDDRNTEAFF.

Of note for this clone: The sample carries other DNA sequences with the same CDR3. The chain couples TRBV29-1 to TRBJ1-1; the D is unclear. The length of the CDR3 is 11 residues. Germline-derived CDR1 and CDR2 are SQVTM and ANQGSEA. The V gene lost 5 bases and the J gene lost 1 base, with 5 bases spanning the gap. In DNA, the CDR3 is TGCAGCGTTCGGGGGAACACTGAAGCTTTCTTT. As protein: CSVRGNTEAFF. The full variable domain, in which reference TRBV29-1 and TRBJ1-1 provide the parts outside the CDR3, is SAVISQKPSRDICQRGTSLTIQCQVDSQVTMMFWYRQQPGQSLTLIATANQGSEATYESGFVIDKFPISRPNLTFSTLTVSNMSPEDSSIYLCSVRGNTEAFFGQGTRLTVV.

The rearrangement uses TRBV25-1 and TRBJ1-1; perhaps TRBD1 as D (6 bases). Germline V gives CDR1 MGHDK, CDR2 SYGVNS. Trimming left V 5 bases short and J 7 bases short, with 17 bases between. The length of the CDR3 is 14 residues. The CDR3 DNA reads TGTGCCAGCAGTCAACAGGGAGGTTCCGGTGAAGCTTTCTTT. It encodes CASSQQGGSGEAFF.

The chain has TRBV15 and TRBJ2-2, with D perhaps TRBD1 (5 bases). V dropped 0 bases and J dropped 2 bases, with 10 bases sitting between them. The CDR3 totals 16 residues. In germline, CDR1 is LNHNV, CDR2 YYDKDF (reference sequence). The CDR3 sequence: CATSREQELNTGELFF. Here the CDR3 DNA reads TGTGCCACCAGCAGAGAACAGGAACTTAACACCGGGGAGCTGTTTTTT.

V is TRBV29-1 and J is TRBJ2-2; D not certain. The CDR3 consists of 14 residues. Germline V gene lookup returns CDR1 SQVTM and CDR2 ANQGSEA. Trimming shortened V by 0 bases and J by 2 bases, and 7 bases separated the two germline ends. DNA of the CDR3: TGCAGCGTTGAAGAGGTACCCAACACCGGGGAGCTGTTTTTT. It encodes CSVEEVPNTGELFF.

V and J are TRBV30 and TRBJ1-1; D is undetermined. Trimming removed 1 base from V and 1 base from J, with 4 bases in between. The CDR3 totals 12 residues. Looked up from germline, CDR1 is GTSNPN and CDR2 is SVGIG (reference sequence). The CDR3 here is CAWSDGNTEAFF. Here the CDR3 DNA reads TGTGCCTGGAGTGATGGGAACACTGAAGCTTTCTTT.

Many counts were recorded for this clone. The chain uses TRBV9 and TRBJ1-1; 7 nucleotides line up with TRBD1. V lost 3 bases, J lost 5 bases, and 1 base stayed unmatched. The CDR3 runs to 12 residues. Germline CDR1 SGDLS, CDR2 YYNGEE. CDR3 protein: CASSDRGTEAFF. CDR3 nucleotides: TGTGCCAGCAGCGACAGGGGAACTGAAGCTTTCTTT.

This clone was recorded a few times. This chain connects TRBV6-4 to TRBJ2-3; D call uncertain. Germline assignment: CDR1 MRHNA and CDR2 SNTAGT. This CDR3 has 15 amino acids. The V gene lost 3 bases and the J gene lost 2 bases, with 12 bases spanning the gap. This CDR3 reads CASSETSDLTDTQYF. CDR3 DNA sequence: TGTGCCAGCAGTGAGACCTCCGACCTCACAGATACGCAGTATTTT.

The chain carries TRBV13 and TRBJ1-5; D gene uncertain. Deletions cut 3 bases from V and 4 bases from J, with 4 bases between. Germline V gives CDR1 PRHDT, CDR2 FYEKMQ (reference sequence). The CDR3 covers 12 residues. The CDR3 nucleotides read TGTGCCAGCAGCTTCGAAAATCAGCCCCAGCATTTT. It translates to CASSFENQPQHF.

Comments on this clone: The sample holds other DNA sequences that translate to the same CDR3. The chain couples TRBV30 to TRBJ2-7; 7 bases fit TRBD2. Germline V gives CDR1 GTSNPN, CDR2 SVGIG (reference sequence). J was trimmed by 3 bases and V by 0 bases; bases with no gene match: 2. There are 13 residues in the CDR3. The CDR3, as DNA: TGTGCCTGGAGTGTCGGGGGGTACTACGAGCAGTACTTC. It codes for CAWSVGGYYEQYF.

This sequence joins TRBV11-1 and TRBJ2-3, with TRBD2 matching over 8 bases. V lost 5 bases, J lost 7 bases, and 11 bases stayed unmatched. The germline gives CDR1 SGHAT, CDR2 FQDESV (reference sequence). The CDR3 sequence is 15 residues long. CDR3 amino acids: CASSRAGAPGNTQYF. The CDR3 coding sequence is TGTGCCAGCAGCAGAGCGGGGGCCCCAGGAAATACGCAGTATTTT.

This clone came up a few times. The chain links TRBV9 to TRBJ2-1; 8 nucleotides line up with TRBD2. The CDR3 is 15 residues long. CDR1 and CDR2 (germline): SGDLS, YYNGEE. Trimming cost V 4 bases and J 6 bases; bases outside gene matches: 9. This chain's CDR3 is CASSLQRGSGNEQFF. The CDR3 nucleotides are TGTGCCAGCAGCCTACAGCGGGGGTCGGGCAATGAGCAGTTCTTC.

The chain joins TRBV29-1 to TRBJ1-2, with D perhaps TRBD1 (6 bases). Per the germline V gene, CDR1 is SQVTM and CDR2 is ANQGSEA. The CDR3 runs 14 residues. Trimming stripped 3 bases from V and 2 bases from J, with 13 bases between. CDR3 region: CSVDGKQGNYGYTF. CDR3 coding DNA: TGCAGCGTTGATGGCAAACAGGGAAACTATGGCTACACCTTC.

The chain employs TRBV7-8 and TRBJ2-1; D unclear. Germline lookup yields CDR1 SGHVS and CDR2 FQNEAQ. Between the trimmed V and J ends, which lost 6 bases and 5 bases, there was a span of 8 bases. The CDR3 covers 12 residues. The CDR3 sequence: CASRDVNNEQFF. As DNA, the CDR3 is TGTGCCAGCAGGGACGTAAACAATGAGCAGTTCTTC.

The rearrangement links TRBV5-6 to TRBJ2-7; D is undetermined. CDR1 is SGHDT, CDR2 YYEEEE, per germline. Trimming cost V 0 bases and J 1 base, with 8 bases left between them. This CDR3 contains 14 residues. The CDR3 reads CASSLATGSYEQYF. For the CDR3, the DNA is TGTGCCAGCAGCTTGGCAACCGGATCCTACGAGCAGTACTTC.

CDR3 bases: TGCAGCGTTACCGGGGACAGGGGCTCCTACGAGCAGTACTTC. It translates to CSVTGDRGSYEQYF. The rearrangement links TRBV29-1 to TRBJ2-7; 10 bases map to TRBD1. Germline V CDR1 and CDR2: SQVTM, ANQGSEA. With V trimmed by 5 bases and J by 0 bases, 4 bases remained unmatched. The CDR3 covers 14 residues.

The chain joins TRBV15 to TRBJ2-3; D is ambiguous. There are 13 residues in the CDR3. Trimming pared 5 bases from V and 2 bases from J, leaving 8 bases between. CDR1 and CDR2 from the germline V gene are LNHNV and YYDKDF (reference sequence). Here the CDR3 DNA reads TGTGCCACCAGCGGCCTCTACACAGATACGCAGTATTTT. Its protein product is CATSGLYTDTQYF. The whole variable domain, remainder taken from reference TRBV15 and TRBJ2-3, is DAMVIQNPRYQVTQFGKPVTLSCSQTLNHNVMYWYQQKSSQAPKLLFHYYDKDFNNEADTPDNFQSRRPNTSFCFLDIRSPGLGDTAMYLCATSGLYTDTQYFGPGTRLTVL.

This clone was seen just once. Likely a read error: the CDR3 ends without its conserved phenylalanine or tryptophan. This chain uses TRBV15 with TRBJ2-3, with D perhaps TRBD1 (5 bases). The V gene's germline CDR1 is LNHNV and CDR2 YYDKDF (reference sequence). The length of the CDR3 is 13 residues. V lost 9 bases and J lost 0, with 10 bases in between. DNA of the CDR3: TGTGCCACTAAACAGGAAAGCACAGATACGCAGTATCTT. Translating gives CATKQESTDTQYL.

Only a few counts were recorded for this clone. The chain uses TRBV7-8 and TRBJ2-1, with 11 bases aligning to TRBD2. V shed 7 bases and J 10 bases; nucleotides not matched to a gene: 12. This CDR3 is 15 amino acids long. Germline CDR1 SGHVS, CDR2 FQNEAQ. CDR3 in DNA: TGTGCCAGCAACCAGCAGGCTAGCGGGGGGCCGGAGCAGTTCTTC. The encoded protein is CASNQQASGGPEQFF.

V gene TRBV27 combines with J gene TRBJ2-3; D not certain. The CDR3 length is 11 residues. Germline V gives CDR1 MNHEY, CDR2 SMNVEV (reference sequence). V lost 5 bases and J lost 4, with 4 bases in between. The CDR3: CASSVSDTQYF. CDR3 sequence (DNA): TGTGCCAGCAGTGTTTCAGATACGCAGTATTTT.

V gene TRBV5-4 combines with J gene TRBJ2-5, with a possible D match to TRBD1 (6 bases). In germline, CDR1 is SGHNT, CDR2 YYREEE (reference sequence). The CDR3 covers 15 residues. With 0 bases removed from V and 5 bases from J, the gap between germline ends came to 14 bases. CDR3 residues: CASSLDGGAKETQYF. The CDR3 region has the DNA TGTGCCAGCAGCTTGGATGGGGGCGCAAAGGAGACCCAGTACTTC. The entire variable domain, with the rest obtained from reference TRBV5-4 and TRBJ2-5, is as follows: ETGVTQSPTHLIKTRGQQVTLRCSSQSGHNTVSWYQQALGQGPQFIFQYYREEENGRGNFPPRFSGLQFPNYSSELNVNALELDDSALYLCASSLDGGAKETQYFGPGTRLLVL.

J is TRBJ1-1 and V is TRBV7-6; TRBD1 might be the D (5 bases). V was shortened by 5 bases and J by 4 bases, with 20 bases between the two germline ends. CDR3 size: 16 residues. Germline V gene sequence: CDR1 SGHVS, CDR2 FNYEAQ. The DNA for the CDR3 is TGTGCCAGCAGCGCCGGTCGGGGGGGAACCGGCACTGAAGCTTTCTTT. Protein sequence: CASSAGRGGTGTEAFF.

The CDR3 reads CASSSGTGRGYTF. CDR3 coding DNA: TGTGCCAGCAGCTCTGGGACAGGGCGCGGCTACACCTTC. The chain is built from TRBV13 and TRBJ1-2, with 9 nucleotides matching TRBD1. CDR3 length equals 13 residues. Germline V gives CDR1 PRHDT, CDR2 FYEKMQ (reference sequence). V lost 4 bases to trimming and J lost 8 bases; unmatched junction nucleotides: 5.

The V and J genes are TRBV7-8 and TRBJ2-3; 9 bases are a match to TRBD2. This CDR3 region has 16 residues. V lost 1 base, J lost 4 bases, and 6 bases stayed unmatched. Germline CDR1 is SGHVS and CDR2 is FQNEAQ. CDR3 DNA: TGTGCCAGCAGCTTAGGCACCGGGACTAGCCCAGATACGCAGTATTTT. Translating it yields CASSLGTGTSPDTQYF.

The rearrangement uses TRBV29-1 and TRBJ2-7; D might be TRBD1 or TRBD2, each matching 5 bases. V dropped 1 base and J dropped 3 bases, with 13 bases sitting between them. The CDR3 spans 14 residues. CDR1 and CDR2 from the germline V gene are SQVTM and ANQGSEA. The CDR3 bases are TGCAGCGTTGAAGTAGGGACGGTGAGCTACGAGCAGTACTTC. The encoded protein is CSVEVGTVSYEQYF.

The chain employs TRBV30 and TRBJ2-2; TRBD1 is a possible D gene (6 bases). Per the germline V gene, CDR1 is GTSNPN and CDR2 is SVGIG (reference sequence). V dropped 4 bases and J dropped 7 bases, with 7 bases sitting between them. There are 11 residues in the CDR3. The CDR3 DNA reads TGTGCCTGGACCAGGGGCGGGGAGCTGTTTTTT. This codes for CAWTRGGELFF.

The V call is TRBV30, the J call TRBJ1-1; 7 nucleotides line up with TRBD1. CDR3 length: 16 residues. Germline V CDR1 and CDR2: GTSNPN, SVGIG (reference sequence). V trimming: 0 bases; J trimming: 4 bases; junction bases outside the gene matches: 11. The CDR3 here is CAWSVPRDRVGTEAFF. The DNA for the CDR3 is TGTGCCTGGAGTGTTCCAAGAGACAGGGTTGGCACTGAAGCTTTCTTT.